The 17 T cell receptor beta chains reported below all come from one sample, sequenced in a study of memory CD4+ T cells and cytomegalovirus serostatus. The sort gate was single viable CD3+CD4+CD8-CD45RO+ cells for memory CD4+ T cells. Generated by immunoSEQ multiplex PCR, the TCRdb table keeps only in-frame clones and is missing some. The repertoire has tens of thousands of clones, 77% of them found once; the top ten carry nearly 0.9%. The sequenced sample consisted of memory CD4+ T cells from blood. These receptors were obtained from an adult in good health and CMV-seronegative.

This clone has only one observation. V and J are TRBV28 and TRBJ1-5; 9 nucleotides agree with TRBD1. Trimming cost V 7 bases and J 7 bases; bases outside gene matches: 8. The CDR3 sequence is 14 residues long. In germline, CDR1 is MDHEN, CDR2 SYDVKM. The CDR3 region is CASNTADRGQPQHF. The CDR3 nucleotides are TGTGCCAGCAATACCGCGGACAGGGGACAGCCCCAGCATTTT.

The table lists this clone with a few counts. V gene TRBV7-9 combines with J gene TRBJ2-5; D tentatively fits TRBD1 or TRBD2 (6 bases each). The CDR3 runs 13 residues. Germline assignment: CDR1 SEHNR and CDR2 FQNEAQ (reference sequence). The V and J ends lost 4 bases and 4 bases respectively, with 10 bases between them. The CDR3 nucleotides are TGTGCCAGCAGCTCCCGGGGGCGAGAGACCCAGTACTTC. Amino acids: CASSSRGRETQYF.

The chain combines TRBV20-1 with TRBJ1-2; the D is unclear. This CDR3 has 11 residues. CDR1 is DFQATT and CDR2 is SNEGSKA in the germline V gene (reference sequence). Trimming left V 2 bases short and J 4 bases short, with 5 bases between. CDR3 protein: CSARILYGYTF. DNA of the CDR3: TGCAGTGCTAGAATCCTCTATGGCTACACCTTC.

The gene calls are TRBV2 and TRBJ1-2; a weak D match, TRBD1 (5 bases). With 8 bases removed from V and 4 bases from J, the gap between germline ends came to 17 bases. This CDR3 comprises 14 residues. Germline lookup yields CDR1 SNHLY and CDR2 FYNNEI. As DNA, the CDR3 is TGTGCCAGCCACATCCAAGGGGCAGGCTATGGCTACACCTTC. It translates to CASHIQGAGYGYTF.

The J gene is TRBJ1-1, the V gene TRBV30, with 7 bases identical to TRBD1. V was clipped by 1 base and J by 0 bases; unmatched bases: 8. CDR1 is GTSNPN, CDR2 SVGIG, per germline (reference sequence). The CDR3 loop spans 16 amino acids. The CDR3 spells CAWSGGGGKMNTEAFF. The CDR3 DNA is TGTGCCTGGAGTGGAGGGGGCGGAAAGATGAACACTGAAGCTTTCTTT.

This chain joins TRBV5-1 and TRBJ1-2; D possibly corresponds to TRBD1 (5 bases). The CDR3 covers 17 residues. CDR1 and CDR2 from the germline V gene are SGHRS and YFSETQ. Deletions cut 0 bases from V and 4 bases from J, with 19 bases between. CDR3 sequence: CASSLEWGGQGIYGYTF. The CDR3 DNA reads TGCGCCAGCAGCTTGGAATGGGGCGGGCAGGGCATCTATGGCTACACCTTC. Variable domain in full (rest from reference TRBV5-1 and TRBJ1-2): KAGVTQTPRYLIKTRGQQVTLSCSPISGHRSVSWYQQTPGQGLQFLFEYFSETQRNKGNFPGRFSGRQFSNSRSEMNVSTLELGDSALYLCASSLEWGGQGIYGYTFGSGTRLTVV.

This chain uses TRBV28 with TRBJ1-2; D is unclear. Germline V gene data show CDR1 as MDHEN and CDR2 as SYDVKM. V was trimmed by 5 bases and J by 4 bases, leaving 8 bases between them. CDR3 size: 12 residues. CDR3 loop: CASSPTVYGYTF. The CDR3 DNA reads TGTGCCAGCAGTCCAACAGTCTATGGCTACACCTTC.

The rearrangement links TRBV20-1 to TRBJ1-1, with D unresolved. CDR1 and CDR2 from the germline V gene are DFQATT and SNEGSKA (reference sequence). Trimming took 8 bases from V and 1 from J, leaving 8 bases between them. There are 11 residues in the CDR3. The CDR3 protein is CSPEGNTEAFF. The CDR3 DNA reads TGCAGTCCAGAAGGGAACACTGAAGCTTTCTTT.

The chain combines TRBV7-9 with TRBJ2-5; tentative D call: TRBD1 (6 bases). The CDR3 has 14 residues. The V end lost 4 bases, the J end lost 2 bases, and 11 bases lay between the germline ends. CDR1 is SEHNR, CDR2 FQNEAQ, per germline (reference sequence). CDR3 coding DNA: TGTGCCAGCAGCTGGACAGTAAGTCAAGAGACCCAGTACTTC. Its translation is CASSWTVSQETQYF.

This clone appeared once. CDR3 sequence (DNA): TGCGCCAGCAGTGATGTCGGGGCTACCGAGCAGTACTTC. This sequence encodes CASSDVGATEQYF. The rearrangement links TRBV10-1 to TRBJ2-7; D tentatively fits TRBD1 or TRBD2 (5 bases each). Germline CDR1 is WNHNN and CDR2 is SYGVQD (reference sequence). The CDR3 totals 13 residues. Trimming stripped 3 bases from V and 6 bases from J, with 12 bases between.

This clone has just a few counts. The junction departs from the called germline gene at one end, perhaps through a read error. This chain uses TRBV23-1 with TRBJ2-7; D is unclear. TRBV23-1 is annotated as an ORF whose role is uncertain. The CDR3 totals 14 residues. Here the CDR3 reads CASSQSTDRSCGHF. The CDR3 DNA reads TGCGCCAGCAGTCAATCCACTGATCGTAGTTGCGGCCACTTC.

The chain recombines TRBV30 with TRBJ2-1; D could derive from TRBD1 or TRBD2 (5 bases each). The CDR3 covers 16 residues. The germline CDR1 and CDR2 sequences are GTSNPN and SVGIG (reference sequence). Trimming shortened V by 1 base and J by 6 bases, and 19 bases separated the two germline ends. The CDR3 DNA follows: TGTGCCTGGAGTGCTCGGGCTTTAGGGACGCGCAATGAGCAGTTCTTC. Its protein is CAWSARALGTRNEQFF. Supplemented by reference TRBV30 and TRBJ2-1, the full variable domain reads SQTIHQWPATLVQPVGSPLSLECTVEGTSNPNLYWYRQAAGRGLQLLFYSVGIGQISSEVPQNLSASRPQDRQFILSSKKLLLSDSGFYLCAWSARALGTRNEQFFGPGTRLTVL.

The genes are TRBV5-1 and TRBJ1-2; 8 bases line up with TRBD1. The CDR3 runs to 17 residues. The junction had 15 bases not matched to a gene; V was cut back by 4 bases and J by 4 bases. Germline values: CDR1 SGHRS, CDR2 YFSETQ. The CDR3 spells CASSPRGQGAPSYGYTF. DNA for the CDR3: TGCGCCAGCAGCCCTAGGGGGCAGGGGGCTCCCAGCTATGGCTACACCTTC. Looking up the rest from reference TRBV5-1 and TRBJ1-2 gives the full variable domain: KAGVTQTPRYLIKTRGQQVTLSCSPISGHRSVSWYQQTPGQGLQFLFEYFSETQRNKGNFPGRFSGRQFSNSRSEMNVSTLELGDSALYLCASSPRGQGAPSYGYTFGSGTRLTVV.

J is TRBJ1-2 and V is TRBV11-2; TRBD1 aligns across 7 bases. Germline CDR1 is SGHAT and CDR2 is FQNNGV. V trimming: 0 bases; J trimming: 7 bases; junction bases outside the gene matches: 8. There are 15 residues in the CDR3. The CDR3 loop is CASSLEARGRRGYTF. CDR3 coding DNA: TGTGCCAGCAGCTTAGAGGCAAGGGGGCGCCGTGGCTACACCTTC.

The V call is TRBV7-9, the J call TRBJ1-1, with TRBD1 identical over 12 bases. Trimming removed 7 bases from V and 5 bases from J; junction bases left unmatched: 5. The CDR3 runs 14 residues. Germline CDR1 SEHNR, CDR2 FQNEAQ (reference sequence). The CDR3: CASTGTGGRTEAFF. The CDR3 DNA sequence: TGTGCCAGCACCGGGACAGGGGGCCGGACTGAAGCTTTCTTT. The complete variable domain, with remaining parts taken from reference TRBV7-9 and TRBJ1-1, reads DTGVSQNPRHKITKRGQNVTFRCDPISEHNRLYWYRQTLGQGPEFLTYFQNEAQLEKSRLLSDRFSAERPKGSFSTLEIQRTEQGDSAMYLCASTGTGGRTEAFFGQGTRLTVV.

The V call is TRBV11-1, the J call TRBJ2-5; D ambiguous. The V and J ends lost 2 bases and 4 bases respectively, with 14 bases between them. Germline lookup yields CDR1 SGHAT and CDR2 FQDESV (reference sequence). The CDR3 totals 15 residues. CDR3 protein: CASSLSSSEGETQYF. CDR3 nucleotides: TGTGCCAGCAGCTTATCCTCGTCGGAAGGAGAGACCCAGTACTTC.

The rearrangement links TRBV4-3 to TRBJ2-1, with D perhaps matching TRBD2 (6 bases). This CDR3 has 15 residues. V lost 5 bases to trimming and J lost 1 base, with 12 bases between them. The germline gives CDR1 LGHNA, CDR2 YSLEER. DNA for the CDR3: TGCGCCAGCAGCAAAACGGAGGGTTCCTACAATGAGCAGTTCTTC. It codes for CASSKTEGSYNEQFF.